These 27 T cell receptor beta chains came from one sample sequenced in a study of cytomegalovirus exposure and HLA in healthy donors. 13 Jbeta primers and 60 Vbeta primers were used for the PCR. Sequencing used immunoSEQ multiplex PCR; TCRdb keeps in-frame clones, though not all of them. The top ten hold 6.5% to 8% of the sample, which has 100,000 to 150,000 clones, just under 75% seen once. Input material: PBMCs. All receptors derive from a man aged 40-49 years in good health and CMV-seropositive.

The CDR3 protein is CASIGDRNTGELFF. CDR3 in DNA: TGTGCCAGTATTGGGGACAGGAACACCGGGGAGCTGTTTTTT. The rearrangement uses TRBV19 and TRBJ2-2; 7 bases map to TRBD1. CDR1 is LNHDA and CDR2 is SQIVND in the germline V gene (reference sequence). This CDR3 spans 14 amino acids. With V trimmed by 7 bases and J by 1 base, 3 bases remained unmatched. The full variable domain, rest sourced from reference TRBV19 and TRBJ2-2, is DGGITQSPKYLFRKEGQNVTLSCEQNLNHDAMYWYRQDPGQGLRLIYYSQIVNDFQKGDIAEGYSVSREKKESFPLTVTSAQKNPTAFYLCASIGDRNTGELFFGEGSRLTVL.

The rearrangement links TRBV30 to TRBJ1-1; tentative D call: TRBD1 (6 bases). With 1 base removed from V and 3 bases from J, the gap between germline ends came to 24 bases. The CDR3 is 18 residues long. From germline, CDR1 is GTSNPN and CDR2 SVGIG (reference sequence). The CDR3 loop is CAWSGGSLTGGVDTEAFF. Here the CDR3 DNA reads TGTGCCTGGAGTGGAGGCTCTTTGACAGGAGGCGTGGACACTGAAGCTTTCTTT.

The CDR3 here is CSVEDGTGRLEQFF. CDR3 DNA: TGCAGCGTTGAAGACGGGACAGGGCGCTTGGAGCAGTTCTTC. The chain recombines TRBV29-1 with TRBJ2-1, with 9 nucleotides matching TRBD1. The CDR3 is 14 amino acids. CDR1 SQVTM and CDR2 ANQGSEA come from the germline V gene. V gave up 0 bases and J gave up 10 bases; unmatched junction bases: 7.

CDR3 sequence (DNA): TGTGCCATCGGGGACAGGGGGTTTCAGCCCCAGCATTTT. Translated: CAIGDRGFQPQHF. The chain couples TRBV6-6 to TRBJ1-5, with 11 bases fitting TRBD1. Germline CDR1 is MNHNY and CDR2 is SVGAGI (reference sequence). Trimming at V came to 10 bases and at J to 6 bases, leaving 5 bases not matched to a gene. This CDR3 comprises 13 residues.

This clone was detected a few times. V gene TRBV5-1 combines with J gene TRBJ2-5; D may be TRBD2 (5 bases). In germline, CDR1 is SGHRS, CDR2 YFSETQ. V lost 2 bases to trimming and J lost 11 bases, with 19 bases between them. This CDR3 has 14 residues. The CDR3 DNA follows: TGCGCCAGCAGCTTCTCCGGCGGCTCCTGGGAGCAGTACTTC. Translated: CASSFSGGSWEQYF.

The CDR3 sequence is CASSLDSYGYTF. For the CDR3, the DNA is TGTGCCAGCAGCTTGGACAGCTATGGCTACACCTTC. The V gene is TRBV5-4, the J gene TRBJ1-2, with D unresolved. Germline V gene sequence: CDR1 SGHNT, CDR2 YYREEE (reference sequence). The CDR3 sequence is 12 residues long. Trimming left V 0 bases short and J 4 bases short, with 4 bases between. Variable domain in full (rest from reference TRBV5-4 and TRBJ1-2): ETGVTQSPTHLIKTRGQQVTLRCSSQSGHNTVSWYQQALGQGPQFIFQYYREEENGRGNFPPRFSGLQFPNYSSELNVNALELDDSALYLCASSLDSYGYTFGSGTRLTVV.

The CDR3 DNA reads TGTGCCAGCACTTCCCCCATAGCGGGAGGGCCGTGGGAGACCCAGTACTTC. It is translated as CASTSPIAGGPWETQYF. V and J are TRBV27 and TRBJ2-5, with 11 bases fitting TRBD2. CDR1 is MNHEY, CDR2 SMNVEV, per germline (reference sequence). CDR3 size: 17 residues. The J segment lost 5 bases and the V segment lost 7 bases, leaving 15 bases of the junction unmatched.

The chain has TRBV6-1 and TRBJ2-2, with TRBD1 identical over 7 bases. Germline lookup yields CDR1 MNHNS and CDR2 SASEGT. The V gene end was trimmed by 6 bases and the J gene end by 1 base; junction bases not matched to a gene: 2. The length of the CDR3 is 14 residues. CDR3 sequence reads: CASRGGENTGELFF. Here the CDR3 DNA reads TGTGCCAGCAGAGGGGGCGAGAACACCGGGGAGCTGTTTTTT.

The chain joins TRBV5-1 to TRBJ1-6; 10 bases line up with TRBD1. This CDR3 comprises 15 residues. With 4 bases clipped from V and 7 bases from J, the junction kept 5 bases outside the gene matches. Germline V gene sequence: CDR1 SGHRS, CDR2 YFSETQ. For the CDR3, the DNA is TGCGCCAGCAGCCAAGACAGGGGGCGGAATTCACCCCTCCACTTT. Protein sequence: CASSQDRGRNSPLHF.

This clone showed up just a few times. This chain links TRBV29-1 with TRBJ1-2; the match to TRBD1 covers 9 bases. The germline gives CDR1 SQVTM, CDR2 ANQGSEA. The CDR3 consists of 12 residues. The junction had 6 bases not matched to a gene; V was cut back by 7 bases and J by 6 bases. As DNA, the CDR3 is TGCAGCGGGCGAACAGGGGGCCATGGCTACACCTTC. It codes for CSGRTGGHGYTF.

The chain combines TRBV28 with TRBJ2-2; 8 bases line up with TRBD2. Germline V gene lookup returns CDR1 MDHEN and CDR2 SYDVKM. This CDR3 is built from 15 residues. The CDR3 protein is CASLERGTYTGELFF. In nucleotides, the CDR3 is TGTGCGTCCCTCGAGCGGGGGACCTACACCGGGGAGCTGTTTTTT.

This chain joins TRBV9 and TRBJ2-1, with D possibly matching TRBD1 (5 bases). V lost 4 bases and J 1 base, leaving 12 bases between the germline ends. There are 15 residues in the CDR3. In germline, CDR1 is SGDLS, CDR2 YYNGEE. CDR3 sequence: CASSLQGMSYNEQFF. In DNA, the CDR3 is TGTGCCAGCAGCCTTCAGGGTATGTCCTACAATGAGCAGTTCTTC.

The rearrangement joins TRBV18 to TRBJ2-1; no clear D gene. Trimming took 1 base from V and 4 from J, leaving 11 bases between them. This CDR3 has 15 residues. Germline CDR1 KGHSH, CDR2 LQKENI. The CDR3 spells CASSPRADTYNEQFF. CDR3 in DNA: TGTGCCAGCTCACCACGGGCAGACACATACAATGAGCAGTTCTTC.

V is TRBV13 and J is TRBJ2-7, with a tentative D call TRBD2 (6 bases). The V and J ends lost 6 bases and 3 bases respectively, with 18 bases between them. From germline, CDR1 is PRHDT and CDR2 FYEKMQ (reference sequence). CDR3 length: 15 residues. In DNA form, the CDR3 reads TGTGCCAGCAGTCCTAGCGAGGGTCAATTCTACGAGCAGTACTTC. It translates to CASSPSEGQFYEQYF.

V gene TRBV18 combines with J gene TRBJ1-5, with 10 positions matching TRBD1. The ends lost 3 bases at V and 7 bases at J; junction bases unmatched: 6. The CDR3 spans 15 residues. From germline, CDR1 is KGHSH and CDR2 LQKENI. The CDR3 DNA sequence: TGTGCCAGCTCACCCCTGGCGACAGGGGGCCAGCCCCAGCATTTT. This translates into CASSPLATGGQPQHF.

V usage is TRBV28 and J usage is TRBJ1-2; D is ambiguous. CDR3 size: 14 residues. The ends were cut back, 3 bases at V and 3 bases at J, with 11 bases in the middle. Germline CDR1 reads MDHEN; CDR2 reads SYDVKM. CDR3 coding DNA: TGTGCCAGCAGTTTGTCCCTTGAGGACTATGGCTACACCTTC. Translated: CASSLSLEDYGYTF.

On this clone: Other DNA sequences of this sample code for an identical CDR3. V is TRBV5-1 and J is TRBJ1-3, with 8 bases identical to TRBD1. The CDR3 spans 14 residues. V dropped 5 bases and J dropped 3; count of bases not matched to a gene: 4. Per germline, CDR1 SGHRS and CDR2 YFSETQ. The CDR3 DNA reads TGCGCCAGCAGTGTCGGACAGGGTGGAAACACCATATATTTT. Protein: CASSVGQGGNTIYF.

This chain connects TRBV20-1 to TRBJ2-5; D ambiguous. The V and J ends lost 4 bases and 3 bases respectively, with 6 bases between them. The CDR3 runs 11 residues. Germline values: CDR1 DFQATT, CDR2 SNEGSKA (reference sequence). Here the CDR3 reads CSATPKETQYF. In DNA form, the CDR3 reads TGCAGTGCTACCCCTAAAGAGACCCAGTACTTC.

This clone was recorded a few times. The chain joins TRBV18 to TRBJ1-3; 9 bases are shared with TRBD1. The CDR3 covers 15 residues. Germline trimming cut 4 bases from V and 3 bases from J; bases unmatched to any gene: 4. In germline, CDR1 is KGHSH, CDR2 LQKENI. As DNA, the CDR3 is TGTGCCAGCTCACAGGGACAGGGCCGTGGAAACACCATATATTTT. It codes for CASSQGQGRGNTIYF. The full variable domain, completed using reference TRBV18 and TRBJ1-3, is NAGVMQNPRHLVRRRGQEARLRCSPMKGHSHVYWYRQLPEEGLKFMVYLQKENIIDESGMPKERFSAEFPKEGPSILRIQQVVRGDSAAYFCASSQGQGRGNTIYFGEGSWLTVV.

V is TRBV2 and J is TRBJ2-1; TRBD2 aligns across 12 bases. V lost 8 bases to trimming and J lost 8 bases; unmatched junction nucleotides: 7. The CDR3 totals 14 residues. Germline V gene lookup returns CDR1 SNHLY and CDR2 FYNNEI. The CDR3 here is CASLAGLAGDEQFF. The DNA for the CDR3 is TGTGCCAGCCTAGCGGGACTAGCGGGTGATGAGCAGTTCTTC.

The chain has TRBV5-6 and TRBJ2-1, with D possibly being TRBD2 (7 bases). V lost 2 bases and J lost 2, with 11 bases in between. The CDR3 runs to 15 residues. CDR1 SGHDT and CDR2 YYEEEE come from the germline V gene. DNA for the CDR3: TGTGCCAGCAGCTTCCGGGGGGCGACCTACAATGAGCAGTTCTTC. Translated: CASSFRGATYNEQFF.

This chain uses TRBV27 with TRBJ1-5; no reliable D call. V was pared by 2 bases and J by 4 bases, with 9 bases between. This CDR3 region has 14 residues. Germline V gives CDR1 MNHEY, CDR2 SMNVEV (reference sequence). CDR3 nucleotide sequence: TGTGCCAGCAGTTTAACAGTTAATAATCAGCCCCAGCATTTT. It translates to CASSLTVNNQPQHF.

This chain connects TRBV9 to TRBJ2-2; D uncertain. This CDR3 contains 12 residues. Looked up from germline, CDR1 is SGDLS and CDR2 is YYNGEE. V was pared by 4 bases and J by 1 base, with 2 bases between. The CDR3: CASSQNTGELFF. DNA of the CDR3: TGTGCCAGCAGCCAGAACACCGGGGAGCTGTTTTTT.

The chain uses TRBV27 and TRBJ1-2; weak D call: TRBD1 (5 bases). V lost 2 bases and J 7 bases, leaving 11 bases between the germline ends. CDR3 length: 13 residues. The germline gives CDR1 MNHEY, CDR2 SMNVEV (reference sequence). In DNA, the CDR3 is TGTGCCAGCAGTTTAGGGGGGAGGAGTGGCTACACCTTC. Protein sequence: CASSLGGRSGYTF.

This chain joins TRBV7-9 and TRBJ1-5; the D is unclear. Germline V CDR1 and CDR2: SEHNR, FQNEAQ (reference sequence). CDR3 length: 12 amino acids. Trimming left V 3 bases short and J 7 bases short, with 7 bases between. The CDR3 coding sequence is TGTGCCAGCAGCTTCGACAAACAGCCCCAGCATTTT. Amino acid sequence: CASSFDKQPQHF.

The chain is built from TRBV28 and TRBJ1-1, with 8 bases that match TRBD1. CDR1 MDHEN and CDR2 SYDVKM come from the germline V gene. The CDR3 spans 16 residues. V lost 5 bases, J lost 4 bases, and 12 bases stayed unmatched. The CDR3 loop reads CASSTPGQGKGTEAFF. The CDR3 DNA sequence: TGTGCCAGCAGTACCCCTGGACAGGGTAAGGGCACTGAAGCTTTCTTT. Filled out from reference TRBV28 and TRBJ1-1, the complete variable domain reads DVKVTQSSRYLVKRTGEKVFLECVQDMDHENMFWYRQDPGLGLRLIYFSYDVKMKEKGDIPEGYSVSREKKERFSLILESASTNQTSMYLCASSTPGQGKGTEAFFGQGTRLTVV.

This clone is a singleton in its sample. The CDR3 spells CASSYWDSPLSYNEQFF. CDR3 in DNA: TGCGCCAGCAGCTATTGGGACAGCCCGCTCTCCTACAATGAGCAGTTCTTC. The chain carries TRBV5-1 and TRBJ2-1; 7 bases fit TRBD1. CDR3 size: 17 residues. Germline values: CDR1 SGHRS, CDR2 YFSETQ. V was clipped by 3 bases and J by 0 bases; unmatched bases: 9.